These T cell receptor beta chains were read from a single sample in a study of vaccination and CD4 T cells after COVID-19. TCRdb reanalysed the PCR reads using MiXCR and keeps one entry per CDR3 protein. The sample has some 13,000 distinct CDR3 sequences, about 28% seen once; the top ten hold approximately 17%. These TCRs are of unknown antigen specificity. The sample comprised cultured CD4+ T cells from blood. The receptors originated from a human donor with COVID-19. CDR3s include the opening cysteine and the closing phenylalanine or tryptophan. A D gene is named only where the DNA matches it firmly. Some rows have no size entry. The others give once, few or many, or a class for an expanded clone.

>few|14|TRBJ1-1|TRBV7-9|.
CASSLDRDITEAFF
TGTGCCAGCAGCCTAGACAGAGACATCACTGAAGCTTTCTTT
>once|14|TRBJ1-4|TRBV18|.
CASSGGAENEKLFF
TGTGCCAGCTCCGGGGGGGCAGAAAATGAAAAACTGTTTTTT
>few|14|TRBJ2-7|TRBV20-1|.
CSARSGTGLYEQYF
TGCAGTGCTAGAAGTGGGACGGGTCTTTACGAGCAGTACTTC
>.|16|TRBJ2-1|TRBV6-1|TRBD2
CASSENSGGGHNEQFF
TGTGCCAGCAGTGAAAATAGCGGGGGTGGACACAATGAGCAGTTCTTC
>.|13|TRBJ2-7|TRBV7-7|TRBD1
CASSLDRGREQYF
TGTGCTAGCAGCTTAGATAGGGGGCGAGAGCAGTACTTC
>few|16|TRBJ2-7|TRBV21-1|.
CASSCQVGAEGYEQYF
TGTGCCAGCAGCTGTCAAGTGGGGGCAGAAGGTTACGAGCAGTACTTC
>.|13|TRBJ1-4|TRBV7-2|.
CASSYRVGEKLFF
TGTGCCAGCAGTTACAGGGTTGGTGAAAAACTGTTTTTT
>.|15|TRBJ1-1|TRBV7-9|.
CASSYGGSAGAEAFF
TGTGCCAGCAGCTACGGGGGCTCGGCAGGAGCAGAAGCTTTCTTT
>.|14|TRBJ2-5|TRBV6-5|.
CASSYSDSQETQYF
TGTGCCAGCAGTTACTCAGACAGCCAAGAGACCCAGTACTTC
>few|13|TRBJ1-1|TRBV19|TRBD1
CASSSGTGTEAFF
TGTGCCAGTAGCTCCGGGACAGGGACTGAAGCTTTCTTT